Shown below are 3 T cell receptor beta chains from a single sample sequenced in a study of identical twins. TCRdb analysed the 5' RACE reads with MiXCR anew, one entry per CDR3 protein. The sample includes hundreds of thousands of distinct CDR3 sequences, 20% to 25% of them seen just once. These same data were also listed under a study on yellow fever vaccine responses in identical twins.

Sequencing was performed on CD4+ T cells sorted from blood. Receptor source: a woman younger than 35 in good health.

The table lists this clonotype with a few counts. The chain recombines TRBV2 with TRBJ2-1; tentatively, D is TRBD1 or TRBD2 (5 bases each). CDR1 and CDR2 from the germline V gene are SNHLY and FYNNEI. Between the trimmed V and J ends, which lost 7 bases and 4 bases, there was a span of 17 bases. The CDR3 covers 15 residues. The CDR3: CASNSGTYIYNEQFF. CDR3 DNA: TGTGCCAGCAATTCCGGGACCTACATATACAATGAGCAGTTCTTC.

This clonotype has more than one count but fewer than ten. V gene TRBV7-9 combines with J gene TRBJ1-1; D ambiguous. The germline V gene has CDR1 SEHNR and CDR2 FQNEAQ (reference sequence). The CDR3 contains 14 residues. V lost 3 bases and J lost 0, with 8 bases in between. The CDR3 reads CASSLIVLNTEAFF. CDR3 DNA: TGTGCCAGCAGCTTGATCGTCCTGAACACTGAAGCTTTCTTT.

V is TRBV20-1 and J is TRBJ1-4, with D hard to call. Trimming removed 3 bases at V and 11 bases at J, with 13 bases between. This CDR3 is built from 12 residues. Germline V gene data show CDR1 as DFQATT and CDR2 as SNEGSKA (reference sequence). The CDR3 spells CSASSRMGKLFF. The CDR3 DNA reads TGCAGTGCTAGTAGCAGGATGGGGAAACTGTTTTTT.